This passage covers 25 T cell receptor beta chains from one sample sequenced in a study of sequential checkpoint blockade in melanoma. The sample's treatment: randomized to nivolumab then ipilimumab (arm A) or the reverse (arm B). Libraries were prepared by immunoSEQ multiplex PCR; TCRdb keeps only in-frame clonotypes and omits some of them. The table includes some 2,900 clones, around 50% detected once. Source: CD8+ T cells sorted from blood (inferred from file names), taken from a patient given nivolumab and ipilimumab in sequence. These receptors all come from a human donor with melanoma.

This clone was detected only a few times. The chain links TRBV2 to TRBJ2-5, with TRBD2 identical over 11 bases. The CDR3 is 18 amino acids. After removal of 3 bases from V and 0 bases from J, the junction contained 9 bases not matched to a gene. CDR1 and CDR2 from the germline V gene are SNHLY and FYNNEI. CDR3 residues: CASSDPGLAAMYQETQYF. As DNA, the CDR3 is TGTGCCAGCAGTGATCCGGGACTAGCGGCTATGTACCAAGAGACCCAGTACTTC. Drawing the rest from reference TRBV2 and TRBJ2-5, the complete variable domain is EPEVTQTPSHQVTQMGQEVILRCVPISNHLYFYWYRQILGQKVEFLVSFYNNEISEKSEIFDDQFSVERPDGSNFTLKIRSTKLEDSAMYFCASSDPGLAAMYQETQYFGPGTRLLVL.

This sequence joins TRBV21-1 and TRBJ1-2; no DNA check was done on the table's D call, TRBD1. TRBV21-1 is termed a pseudogene. This CDR3 contains 15 residues. The CDR3 DNA follows: TGTGCCAGCAGCCGCTCACTACAGGGGGCAGACGGCTACACCTTC. Encoded protein: CASSRSLQGADGYTF.

This clone showed up just a few times. This chain uses TRBV2 with TRBJ1-2; no clear D gene. Germline assignment: CDR1 SNHLY and CDR2 FYNNEI. V gave up 2 bases and J gave up 2 bases, with 6 bases separating them. The CDR3 spans 13 residues. The CDR3 bases are TGTGCCAGCAGTGAAACAAAAAACTATGGCTACACCTTC. Protein product: CASSETKNYGYTF.

This clone was recorded once. This rearrangement joins TRBV6-1 to TRBJ1-4; perhaps TRBD1 as D (5 bases). Trimming shortened V by 7 bases and J by 13 bases, and 22 bases separated the two germline ends. Germline lookup yields CDR1 MNHNS and CDR2 SASEGT. The length of the CDR3 is 14 residues. The CDR3 DNA follows: TGTGCCAGCATCGCGGGGGATGTCCCGGGCCCACTGTTTTTT. Encoded protein: CASIAGDVPGPLFF.

The DNA of the CDR3 is TGTGCCAGCAGCTTAGGACGGGAGGTGGAAGATACGCAGTATTTT. It specifies CASSLGREVEDTQYF. The chain is built from TRBV7-9 and TRBJ2-3, with 7 bases aligning to TRBD2. CDR3 length: 15 residues. Looked up from germline, CDR1 is SEHNR and CDR2 is FQNEAQ (reference sequence). J was trimmed by 5 bases and V by 1 base; bases with no gene match: 6. The entire variable domain, with the rest obtained from reference TRBV7-9 and TRBJ2-3, is as follows: DTGVSQNPRHKITKRGQNVTFRCDPISEHNRLYWYRQTLGQGPEFLTYFQNEAQLEKSRLLSDRFSAERPKGSFSTLEIQRTEQGDSAMYLCASSLGREVEDTQYFGPGTRLTVL.

Of note for this clone: Other DNA sequences in the sample encode the same CDR3. The rearrangement links TRBV7-9 to TRBJ1-2; D perhaps matches TRBD1 (6 bases). This CDR3 region has 17 residues. Looked up from germline, CDR1 is SEHNR and CDR2 is FQNEAQ (reference sequence). Trimming stripped 5 bases from V and 2 bases from J, with 21 bases between. The CDR3 sequence: CASSLGAVGRYNYGYTF. CDR3 DNA: TGTGCCAGCAGCCTGGGGGCGGTCGGCAGATACAACTATGGCTACACCTTC.

The V and J genes are TRBV13 and TRBJ2-7, with D possibly being TRBD2 (6 bases). The germline V and J ends were trimmed by 5 bases and 4 bases, with 18 bases remaining between them. CDR3 length: 15 amino acids. In germline, CDR1 is PRHDT, CDR2 FYEKMQ (reference sequence). The CDR3: CASSHHRDSNYEQYF. CDR3 in DNA: TGTGCCAGCAGCCATCACCGGGACTCTAATTACGAGCAGTACTTC.

This clone has just a few counts. V gene TRBV7-9 combines with J gene TRBJ2-7; 7 positions agree with TRBD1. Trimming removed 8 bases from V and 4 bases from J; junction bases left unmatched: 8. The CDR3 contains 13 residues. CDR1 and CDR2 (germline): SEHNR, FQNEAQ (reference sequence). In nucleotides, the CDR3 is TGTGCCAGCCTTTTGCCAGGGGGATACGAGCAGTACTTC. Protein: CASLLPGGYEQYF. The full variable domain, in which reference TRBV7-9 and TRBJ2-7 provide the parts outside the CDR3, is DTGVSQNPRHKITKRGQNVTFRCDPISEHNRLYWYRQTLGQGPEFLTYFQNEAQLEKSRLLSDRFSAERPKGSFSTLEIQRTEQGDSAMYLCASLLPGGYEQYFGPGTRLTVT.

This clone was observed a few times. This sequence joins TRBV6-5 and TRBJ2-7, with TRBD2 as a possible D gene (6 bases). The CDR3 covers 14 residues. Trimming stripped 4 bases from V and 9 bases from J, with 19 bases between. CDR1 MNHEY and CDR2 SVGAGI come from the germline V gene. CDR3 nucleotide sequence: TGTGCCAGCAGTTCCGGGACTTATACTGCCGTGCAGTACTTC. This translates into CASSSGTYTAVQYF.

V gene TRBV30 combines with J gene TRBJ1-1, with TRBD1 identical over 8 bases. Per germline, CDR1 GTSNPN and CDR2 SVGIG (reference sequence). The CDR3 is 14 amino acids. The ends lost 1 base at V and 5 bases at J; junction bases unmatched: 6. For the CDR3, the DNA is TGTGCCTGGAGTGGGACAGGGTGGAGGACTGAAGCTTTCTTT. It specifies CAWSGTGWRTEAFF. Supplemented by reference TRBV30 and TRBJ1-1, the full variable domain reads SQTIHQWPATLVQPVGSPLSLECTVEGTSNPNLYWYRQAAGRGLQLLFYSVGIGQISSEVPQNLSASRPQDRQFILSSKKLLLSDSGFYLCAWSGTGWRTEAFFGQGTRLTVV.

The chain recombines TRBV7-3 with TRBJ2-1, with TRBD1 matching over 12 bases. Germline V CDR1 and CDR2: SGHTA, FQGTGA. J was trimmed by 5 bases and V by 8 bases; bases with no gene match: 4. CDR3 length: 14 residues. The DNA for the CDR3 is TGTGCCAGCGGGACAGGGGGCGGGCACAATGAGCAGTTCTTC. The encoded protein is CASGTGGGHNEQFF.

Only a few counts were recorded for this clone. V and J are TRBV7-9 and TRBJ2-7; 10 nucleotides align to TRBD2. This CDR3 region has 16 residues. With V trimmed by 5 bases and J by 2 bases, 9 bases remained unmatched. The germline gives CDR1 SEHNR, CDR2 FQNEAQ (reference sequence). The CDR3 DNA reads as TGTGCCAGCAGCCCCCAGAGCGGGGGGGCGACCTACGAGCAGTACTTC. Protein: CASSPQSGGATYEQYF.

The chain has TRBV2 and TRBJ1-2; D gene ambiguous. CDR3 length equals 11 residues. Trimming stripped 8 bases from V and 2 bases from J, with 6 bases between. Germline V gene sequence: CDR1 SNHLY, CDR2 FYNNEI. CDR3 region: CASHFNYGYTF. The CDR3 coding sequence is TGTGCCAGCCATTTCAACTATGGCTACACCTTC.

The chain carries TRBV14 and TRBJ2-5, with D unclear. Trimming shortened V by 0 bases and J by 0 bases, and 11 bases separated the two germline ends. This CDR3 contains 16 residues. Germline lookup yields CDR1 SGHDN and CDR2 FVKESK. CDR3 coding DNA: TGTGCCAGCAGCCAAGAAAGGAGTCGGTACCAAGAGACCCAGTACTTC. Protein: CASSQERSRYQETQYF.

The rearrangement uses TRBV6-5 and TRBJ2-5; TRBD2 agrees at 12 bases. The CDR3 runs to 15 residues. Trimming cost V 5 bases and J 5 bases; bases outside gene matches: 6. Germline loops: CDR1 MNHEY, CDR2 SVGAGI. Written as DNA, the CDR3 is TGTGCCAGCAGTGTAACTAGCGGGAGGTGGGAGACCCAGTACTTC. It specifies CASSVTSGRWETQYF.

This sequence joins TRBV30 and TRBJ2-5; 9 bases map to TRBD2. CDR1 and CDR2 (germline): GTSNPN, SVGIG (reference sequence). The CDR3 covers 15 residues. V shed 2 bases, J shed 4 bases, and the junction held 8 bases outside the gene matches. The CDR3 protein is CAWSPSGGLGETQYF. In DNA, the CDR3 is TGTGCCTGGAGTCCCAGCGGGGGGCTTGGAGAGACCCAGTACTTC.

The V call is TRBV9, the J call TRBJ2-3, with D maybe TRBD2 (6 bases). The ends were cut back, 1 base at V and 0 bases at J, with 12 bases in the middle. The CDR3 has 16 residues. The V gene's germline CDR1 is SGDLS and CDR2 YYNGEE. CDR3 DNA: TGTGCCAGCAGCGTAAGTCTCCGGGGGAGCACAGATACGCAGTATTTT. Amino acids: CASSVSLRGSTDTQYF.

This clone was counted a single time. The rearrangement links TRBV6-5 to TRBJ1-1, with D possibly being TRBD1 (5 bases). Germline V CDR1 and CDR2: MNHEY, SVGAGI. Trimming pared 6 bases from V and 6 bases from J, leaving 17 bases between. This CDR3 is 14 amino acids long. CDR3 in DNA: TGTGCCAGCAGCCCGCAGACAGCGGGTCCTGAAGCTTTCTTT. This codes for CASSPQTAGPEAFF.

CDR3 in DNA: TGTGCCAGCAGAAAGGGGGCCGGCTATGGCTACACCTTC. Translation gives CASRKGAGYGYTF. V gene TRBV27 combines with J gene TRBJ1-2; 7 positions agree with TRBD1. CDR3 size: 13 residues. Germline CDR1 is MNHEY and CDR2 is SMNVEV (reference sequence). Unmatched junction bases numbered 5, after V lost 6 bases and J lost 4 bases.

In regard to this clone: At one boundary the junction diverges from the germline segment, which might be a read error. V gene TRBV5-4 combines with J gene TRBJ2-7; a possible D gene is TRBD1 (6 bases). The CDR3 contains 12 residues. Germline CDR1 SGHNT, CDR2 YYREEE (reference sequence). CDR3 DNA sequence: TGTGCCGGCAGCGGCACAGGGAGCGAGCAGTACTTC. Its translation is CAGSGTGSEQYF.

This clone was seen once. The chain links TRBV5-4 to TRBJ2-3, with TRBD2 identical over 10 bases. This CDR3 has 16 amino acids. Trimming took 0 bases from V and 2 from J; bases not matched to a gene: 3. Germline CDR1 SGHNT, CDR2 YYREEE (reference sequence). In nucleotides, the CDR3 is TGTGCCAGCAGCTTGGTAGCGGGGGGCACCACAGATACGCAGTATTTT. Translation gives CASSLVAGGTTDTQYF.

The chain carries TRBV6-6 and TRBJ1-1; D is possibly TRBD1 (5 bases). CDR1 is MNHNY and CDR2 is SVGAGI in the germline V gene (reference sequence). This CDR3 spans 12 amino acids. The V gene lost 7 bases and the J gene lost 1 base, with 7 bases spanning the gap. The CDR3 DNA reads TGTGCCAGCACCACAGGGAACACTGAAGCTTTCTTT. Encoded protein: CASTTGNTEAFF.

The chain links TRBV5-4 to TRBJ2-5; D gene uncertain. Matching the DNA end better, TRBJ2-7 makes the J call doubtful. Germline lookup yields CDR1 SGHNT and CDR2 YYREEE (reference sequence). The CDR3 totals 12 residues. The CDR3, as DNA: TGTGCCAGCAGCATGGACTCCTACGAGCAGTACTTC. This translates into CASSMDSYEQYF.

The genes are TRBV4-1 and TRBJ1-3; D might be TRBD1 (5 bases). Germline V gives CDR1 MGHRA, CDR2 YSYEKL. V lost 0 bases to trimming and J lost 2 bases, with 11 bases between them. This CDR3 spans 16 amino acids. The CDR3 region is CASSQEPRVAGNTIYF. DNA of the CDR3: TGCGCCAGCAGCCAAGAGCCCAGGGTGGCTGGAAACACCATATATTTT.

J is TRBJ2-7 and V is TRBV15; 10 nucleotides agree with TRBD2. The CDR3 consists of 15 residues. The trim removed 4 bases at V and 6 bases at J, leaving 9 bases unmatched. Looked up from germline, CDR1 is LNHNV and CDR2 is YYDKDF (reference sequence). The CDR3 protein is CATSKGRLAGVEQYF. The CDR3 DNA is TGTGCCACCAGCAAGGGGAGGCTAGCGGGAGTCGAGCAGTACTTC.